This T cell receptor beta chain derives from a study of control samples from healthy donors and cancer patients. This CDR3 is built from 13 residues. Germline V gene data show CDR1 as SGHTA and CDR2 as FQGTGA. The ends were cut back, 2 bases at V and 7 bases at J, with 8 bases in the middle. Repertoires were generated with immunoSEQ multiplex PCR, while TCRdb's copy carries only in-frame clones and drops some. The sample records about 160,000 clones, nearly 96% being singletons. The chain combines TRBV7-3 with TRBJ2-2; D is possibly TRBD2 (5 bases). The sequencing input was blood. The clonotype was recovered from a woman aged 25 to 39 in good health. CDR3 residues: CASSLGGLGELFF. For the CDR3, the DNA is TGTGCCAGCAGCTTAGGCGGACTCGGGGAGCTGTTTTTT.